This T cell receptor (beta chain) was found in a study of radiotherapy plus CTLA-4 blockade in lung cancer. Sequencing used immunoSEQ multiplex PCR; TCRdb keeps in-frame clones, though not all of them. The table shows around 91,000 clones, with around 90% occurring only once. The CDR3 is made up of 15 amino acids. V was shortened by 4 bases and J by 5 bases, with 16 bases between the two germline ends. CDR1 is SGHDT and CDR2 is YYEEEE in the germline V gene. The origin of this receptor is a human donor with non-small cell lung cancer that progressed on radiotherapy plus ipilimumab. V usage is TRBV5-6 and J usage is TRBJ2-1, with D possibly matching TRBD2 (5 bases). Sequencing used peripheral blood, obtained from a patient treated with radiotherapy plus ipilimumab. The CDR3 reads CASSRDILGNNEQFF. As DNA, the CDR3 is TGTGCCAGCAGCCGGGATATTTTGGGGAACAATGAGCAGTTCTTC. Together with reference TRBV5-6 and TRBJ2-1, the CDR3 gives the full variable domain: DAGVTQSPTHLIKTRGQQVTLRCSPKSGHDTVSWYQQALGQGPQFIFQYYEEEERQRGNFPDRFSGHQFPNYSSELNVNALLLGDSALYLCASSRDILGNNEQFFGPGTRLTVL.